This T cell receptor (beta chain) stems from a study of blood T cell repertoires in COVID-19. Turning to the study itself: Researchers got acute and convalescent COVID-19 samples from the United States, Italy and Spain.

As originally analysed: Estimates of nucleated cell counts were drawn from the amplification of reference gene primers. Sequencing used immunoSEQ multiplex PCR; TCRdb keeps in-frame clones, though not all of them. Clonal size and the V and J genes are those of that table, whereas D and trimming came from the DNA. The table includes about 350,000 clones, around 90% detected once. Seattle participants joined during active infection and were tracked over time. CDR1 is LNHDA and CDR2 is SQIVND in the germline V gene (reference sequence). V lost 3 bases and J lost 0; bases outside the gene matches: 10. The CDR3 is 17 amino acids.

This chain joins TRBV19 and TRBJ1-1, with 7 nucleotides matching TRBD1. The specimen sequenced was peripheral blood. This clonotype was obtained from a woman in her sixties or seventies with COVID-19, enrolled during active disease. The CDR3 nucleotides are TGTGCCAGTAGTATCCCCGGCAGGGGGAGAATGAACACTGAAGCTTTCTTT. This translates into CASSIPGRGRMNTEAFF. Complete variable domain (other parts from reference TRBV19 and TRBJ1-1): DGGITQSPKYLFRKEGQNVTLSCEQNLNHDAMYWYRQDPGQGLRLIYYSQIVNDFQKGDIAEGYSVSREKKESFPLTVTSAQKNPTAFYLCASSIPGRGRMNTEAFFGQGTRLTVV.